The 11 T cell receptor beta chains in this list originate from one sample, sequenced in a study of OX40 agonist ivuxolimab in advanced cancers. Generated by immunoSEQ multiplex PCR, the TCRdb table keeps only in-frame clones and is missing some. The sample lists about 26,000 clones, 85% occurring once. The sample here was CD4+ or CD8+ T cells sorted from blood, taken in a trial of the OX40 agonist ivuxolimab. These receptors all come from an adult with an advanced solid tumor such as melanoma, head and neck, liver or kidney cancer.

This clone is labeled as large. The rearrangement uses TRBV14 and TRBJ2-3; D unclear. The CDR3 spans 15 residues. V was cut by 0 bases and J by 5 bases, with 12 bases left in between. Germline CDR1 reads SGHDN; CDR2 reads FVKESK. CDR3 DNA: TGTGCCAGCAGCCAAGACAGGACCATGGGAGATACGCAGTATTTT. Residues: CASSQDRTMGDTQYF.

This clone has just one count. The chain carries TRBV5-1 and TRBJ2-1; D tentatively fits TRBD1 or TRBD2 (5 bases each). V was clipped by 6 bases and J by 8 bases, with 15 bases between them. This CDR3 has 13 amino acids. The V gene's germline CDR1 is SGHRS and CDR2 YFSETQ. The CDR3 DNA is TGCGCCAGCACCGGGACGGTGGTCGATGAGCAGTTCTTC. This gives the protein CASTGTVVDEQFF.

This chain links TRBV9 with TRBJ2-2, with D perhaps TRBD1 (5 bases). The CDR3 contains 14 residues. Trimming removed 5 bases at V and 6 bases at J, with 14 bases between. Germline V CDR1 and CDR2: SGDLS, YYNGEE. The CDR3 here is CASRDYQGSGELFF. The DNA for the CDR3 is TGTGCCAGCAGAGATTATCAGGGATCCGGGGAGCTGTTTTTT.

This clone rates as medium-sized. The CDR3 region is CASSSDQGPIGYTF. The CDR3 DNA reads TGTGCCAGCAGCTCAGATCAGGGCCCCATAGGCTACACCTTC. The chain carries TRBV5-5 and TRBJ1-2, with D perhaps matching TRBD1 (5 bases). The germline V gene has CDR1 SGHKS and CDR2 YYEKEE (reference sequence). The CDR3 loop spans 14 amino acids. Trimming left V 3 bases short and J 8 bases short, with 17 bases between.

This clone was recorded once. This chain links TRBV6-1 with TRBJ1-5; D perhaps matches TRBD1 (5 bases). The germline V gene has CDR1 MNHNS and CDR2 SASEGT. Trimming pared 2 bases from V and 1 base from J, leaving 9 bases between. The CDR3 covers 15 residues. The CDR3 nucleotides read TGTGCCAGCAGTGAAAGAGGACACAGCAATCAGCCCCAGCATTTT. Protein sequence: CASSERGHSNQPQHF.

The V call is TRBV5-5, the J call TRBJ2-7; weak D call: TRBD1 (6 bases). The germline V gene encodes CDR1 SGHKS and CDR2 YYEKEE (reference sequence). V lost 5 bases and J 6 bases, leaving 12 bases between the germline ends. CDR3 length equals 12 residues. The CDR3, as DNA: TGTGCCAGCAGGCTACAGGGTACCGAGCAGTACTTC. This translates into CASRLQGTEQYF.

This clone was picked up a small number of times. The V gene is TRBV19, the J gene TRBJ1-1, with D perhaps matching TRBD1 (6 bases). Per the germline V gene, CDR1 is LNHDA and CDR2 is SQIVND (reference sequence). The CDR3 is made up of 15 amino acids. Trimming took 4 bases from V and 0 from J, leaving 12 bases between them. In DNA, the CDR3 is TGTGCCAGTAGTAGGGGAGACAGGATGAACACTGAAGCTTTCTTT. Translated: CASSRGDRMNTEAFF.

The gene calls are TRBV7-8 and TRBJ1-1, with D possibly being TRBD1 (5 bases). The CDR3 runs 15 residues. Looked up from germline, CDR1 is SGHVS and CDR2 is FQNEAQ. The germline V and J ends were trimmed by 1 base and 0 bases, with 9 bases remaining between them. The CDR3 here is CASSLGRDVNTEAFF. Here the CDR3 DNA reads TGTGCCAGCAGCTTAGGCAGGGACGTGAACACTGAAGCTTTCTTT.

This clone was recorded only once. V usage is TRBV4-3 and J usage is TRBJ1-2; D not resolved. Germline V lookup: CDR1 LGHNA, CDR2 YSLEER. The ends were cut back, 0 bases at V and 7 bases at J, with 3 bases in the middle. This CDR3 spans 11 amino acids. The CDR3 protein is CASSQDAGYTF. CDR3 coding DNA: TGCGCCAGCAGCCAAGACGCTGGCTACACCTTC.

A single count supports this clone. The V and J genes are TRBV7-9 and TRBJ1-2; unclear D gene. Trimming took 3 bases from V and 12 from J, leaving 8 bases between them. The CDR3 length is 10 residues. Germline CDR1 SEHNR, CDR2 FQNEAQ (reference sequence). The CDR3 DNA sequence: TGTGCCAGCAGCTTTGGGGTCCACACCTTC. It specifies CASSFGVHTF.

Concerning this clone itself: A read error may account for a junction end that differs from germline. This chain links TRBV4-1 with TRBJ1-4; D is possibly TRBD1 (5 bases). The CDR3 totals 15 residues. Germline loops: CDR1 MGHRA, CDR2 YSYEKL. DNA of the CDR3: TGCACCAGCAGGGAAGTGGGGGCAACTAATGAAAAACTGTTTTTT. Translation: CTSREVGATNEKLFF.